The clone carrying this TCR beta chain came up a few times. What it binds is not known. The data originate from a study of beta chain features in type 1 diabetes. Isolated RNA was reverse transcribed in full, so expressed TCRB transcripts were sequenced. Libraries were prepared by immunoSEQ multiplex PCR; TCRdb keeps only in-frame clonotypes and omits some of them. Among roughly 150,000 clones listed, over 6% were seen once. Between the trimmed V and J ends, which lost 2 bases and 4 bases, there was a span of 14 bases. Germline CDR1 reads SSHAT; CDR2 reads FNYEAQ (reference sequence). CDR3 length equals 15 residues. Cell sorting via CD45RO/CCR7/CD25/CD127/CD95/CD27 was performed to obtain CD4+ naive, central memory, regulatory and stem cell-like memory cells. Study conclusions and caveats: Within each of all four CD4+ subsets, Type 1 diabetes patients had TCRB CDR3s that were moderately but significantly shorter. Sampled from patients, naive, central memory and Treg TCRB repertoires appeared more similar than those sampled from healthy donors.

The J gene is TRBJ2-5, the V gene TRBV7-7; D perhaps matches TRBD1 (6 bases). This clonotype was sampled from a man aged 18 to 35 with type 1 diabetes. Sequences were obtained from central memory CD4+ T cells from blood. This chain's CDR3 is CASSLQAGELETQYF. In nucleotides, the CDR3 is TGTGCCAGCAGCTTACAGGCAGGGGAACTAGAGACCCAGTACTTC.